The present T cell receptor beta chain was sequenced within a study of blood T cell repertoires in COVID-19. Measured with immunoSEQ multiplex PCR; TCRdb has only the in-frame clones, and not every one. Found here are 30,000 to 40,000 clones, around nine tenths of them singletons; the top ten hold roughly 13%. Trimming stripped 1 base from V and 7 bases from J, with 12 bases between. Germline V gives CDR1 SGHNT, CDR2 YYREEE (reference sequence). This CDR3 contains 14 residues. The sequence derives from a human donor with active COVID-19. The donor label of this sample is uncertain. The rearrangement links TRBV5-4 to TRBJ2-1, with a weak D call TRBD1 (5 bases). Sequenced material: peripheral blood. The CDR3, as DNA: TGTGCCAGCAGCTTGTTGGCAGGGAATAATGAGCAGTTCTTC. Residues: CASSLLAGNNEQFF.